What follows are 11 T cell receptor beta chains derived from one specimen sequenced in a study of blood T cell repertoires in COVID-19. Generated by immunoSEQ multiplex PCR, the TCRdb table keeps only in-frame clones and is missing some. The sample has roughly 430,000 clones, 88% seen once. Sample: PBMCs or T cells enriched from blood (not recorded which). The receptor source for this set is a woman aged 40 to 55 with acute COVID-19.

The gene calls are TRBV7-2 and TRBJ2-1; the match to TRBD2 covers 10 bases. This CDR3 is 15 amino acids long. Trimming removed 2 bases from V and 9 bases from J; junction bases left unmatched: 7. Germline CDR1 SGHTA, CDR2 FQGNSA. CDR3: CASSLLAGAAIEQFF. The CDR3, as DNA: TGTGCCAGCAGCTTACTAGCGGGGGCCGCAATTGAGCAGTTCTTC.

The rearrangement links TRBV19 to TRBJ1-4; tentative D call: TRBD1 (6 bases). V was pared by 3 bases and J by 8 bases, with 16 bases between. CDR1 is LNHDA, CDR2 SQIVND, per germline (reference sequence). CDR3 size: 15 residues. As DNA, the CDR3 is TGTGCCAGTAGTATCGGGGGGCACGGTGGGGAAAAACTGTTTTTT. As protein: CASSIGGHGGEKLFF. The full variable domain, its missing parts supplied by reference TRBV19 and TRBJ1-4, is DGGITQSPKYLFRKEGQNVTLSCEQNLNHDAMYWYRQDPGQGLRLIYYSQIVNDFQKGDIAEGYSVSREKKESFPLTVTSAQKNPTAFYLCASSIGGHGGEKLFFGSGTQLSVL.

CDR3 residues: CASSTLAGGIDTQYF. The DNA of the CDR3 is TGTGCCAGTAGTACGTTAGCGGGGGGAATAGATACGCAGTATTTT. V gene TRBV19 combines with J gene TRBJ2-3; TRBD2 aligns across 10 bases. The CDR3 loop spans 15 amino acids. Looked up from germline, CDR1 is LNHDA and CDR2 is SQIVND (reference sequence). V shed 4 bases, J shed 5 bases, and the junction held 6 bases outside the gene matches.

The chain recombines TRBV10-2 with TRBJ1-6, with unresolved D. The V and J ends lost 4 bases and 10 bases respectively, with 17 bases between them. The germline CDR1 and CDR2 sequences are WSHSY and SAAADI. This CDR3 has 15 residues. This CDR3 is CASSGRGRPSSPLHF. In DNA, the CDR3 is TGCGCCAGCAGTGGTAGAGGCAGACCAAGCTCACCCCTCCACTTT.

Comments on this clone: Other DNA sequences in the same sample also yield this CDR3. This CDR3 is CASSVGSGGAGETQYF. CDR3 nucleotides: TGTGCCAGCAGCGTAGGATCCGGGGGGGCAGGAGAGACCCAGTACTTC. The rearrangement joins TRBV9 to TRBJ2-5, with 8 bases aligning to TRBD2. Germline-derived CDR1 and CDR2 are SGDLS and YYNGEE. The CDR3 length is 16 residues. The junction had 8 bases not matched to a gene; V was cut back by 0 bases and J by 4 bases.

In the case of this clone: Other DNA sequences in this sample translate to the same CDR3. The chain is built from TRBV7-9 and TRBJ1-2, with D tentatively TRBD1 (5 bases). The CDR3 covers 14 residues. Germline CDR1 and CDR2: SEHNR and FQNEAQ (reference sequence). The V end was cut by 5 bases, the J end by 1 base, with 11 bases between. The CDR3 DNA reads TGTGCCAGCAGCCCCACAGGAGTTAACTATGGCTACACCTTC. It is translated as CASSPTGVNYGYTF.

This chain uses TRBV4-1 with TRBJ1-2; D gene ambiguous. Per germline, CDR1 MGHRA and CDR2 YSYEKL. The CDR3 is made up of 14 amino acids. Trimming removed 7 bases from V and 2 bases from J, with 14 bases in between. The CDR3 nucleotides are TGCGCCAGCACCGGAAAGGCACAGAACTATGGCTACACCTTC. Amino acids: CASTGKAQNYGYTF.

The J gene is TRBJ1-3, the V gene TRBV7-6; TRBD1 aligns across 7 bases. Germline CDR1 reads SGHVS; CDR2 reads FNYEAQ. J gave up 0 bases and V 1 base, and 6 bases lay outside the gene matches. CDR3 length: 17 residues. Here the CDR3 DNA reads TGTGCCAGCAGCTTAGAAGGGGGCTATAGCTCTGGAAACACCATATATTTT. This codes for CASSLEGGYSSGNTIYF.

The rearrangement joins TRBV27 to TRBJ2-1, with 10 bases aligning to TRBD1. V lost 8 bases, J lost 1 base, and 11 bases stayed unmatched. The germline gives CDR1 MNHEY, CDR2 SMNVEV (reference sequence). CDR3 length equals 17 residues. This CDR3 is CASRQGALGKSYNEQFF. CDR3 DNA: TGTGCCAGCCGACAGGGGGCCCTAGGGAAGTCCTACAATGAGCAGTTCTTC.

This chain joins TRBV11-2 and TRBJ2-3; weak D call: TRBD2 (6 bases). CDR1 SGHAT and CDR2 FQNNGV come from the germline V gene. The CDR3 runs to 15 residues. The V gene lost 4 bases and the J gene lost 3 bases, with 14 bases spanning the gap. The CDR3 spells CASSSLGLRTDTQYF. CDR3 DNA: TGTGCCAGCAGCTCCCTGGGACTCCGGACAGATACGCAGTATTTT.

The DNA for the CDR3 is TGTGCCAGCAGGGAGGGTCCGCCCGAAGAGACCCAGTACTTC. As protein: CASREGPPEETQYF. The V call is TRBV5-5, the J call TRBJ2-5; a possible D gene is TRBD2 (6 bases). The CDR3 loop spans 14 amino acids. Germline lookup yields CDR1 SGHKS and CDR2 YYEKEE (reference sequence). V was pared by 5 bases and J by 3 bases, with 14 bases between.